These T cell receptor beta chains were read from a single sample in a study of Graves' ophthalmopathy and Graves' hyperthyroidism. MiXCR, applied by TCRdb to the multiplex PCR reads, yields one record per CDR3 protein. The sample carries under 400,000 distinct CDR3 sequences, 17% recorded once. The sequenced sample consisted of peripheral blood. The source of these receptors is an adult man with Graves' ophthalmopathy. The CDR3 runs from the conserved cysteine through the conserved F or W. Each record gives: clone size, D gene, V gene, J gene, CDR3 DNA, CDR3 protein. D genes are given only for firm matches. Size tells how often a clone was seen (once, few, many) or the class of an expanded clone, and some rows leave it out.

clone size: -; D gene: -; V gene: TRBV12-3/TRBV12-4; J gene: TRBJ1-2; CDR3 DNA: TGTGCTAGCAGTGTCGACTATGGCTACACCTTC; CDR3 protein: CASSVDYGYTF
clone size: -; D gene: -; V gene: TRBV14; J gene: TRBJ2-5; CDR3 DNA: TGTGCCAGCAGCCAAGATACGGCTAGCCGGCCATCCCAAGAGACCCAGTACTTC; CDR3 protein: CASSQDTASRPSQETQYF
clone size: many; D gene: TRBD1; V gene: TRBV6-5; J gene: TRBJ2-5; CDR3 DNA: TGTGCCAGCAGTTACTCCTTGGGACAGGGTAACAAGACCCAGTACTTC; CDR3 protein: CASSYSLGQGNKTQYF
clone size: many; D gene: TRBD2; V gene: TRBV5-1; J gene: TRBJ2-5; CDR3 DNA: TGCGCCAGCAGCACCGGGACTAGCGGGGTAGAGACCCAGTACTTC; CDR3 protein: CASSTGTSGVETQYF
clone size: many; D gene: -; V gene: TRBV29-1; J gene: TRBJ1-3; CDR3 DNA: TGCAGCGTTGACGTGAGAGGCGCGTACGGAAACACCATATATTTT; CDR3 protein: CSVDVRGAYGNTIYF
clone size: -; D gene: -; V gene: TRBV6-2/TRBV6-3; J gene: TRBJ1-1; CDR3 DNA: TGTGCCAGCAGTATACACACGAACACTGAAGCTTTCTTT; CDR3 protein: CASSIHTNTEAFF
clone size: -; D gene: -; V gene: TRBV27; J gene: TRBJ2-2; CDR3 DNA: TGTGCCAGCGGTAACTTTGGCGGACAGAACACCGGGGAGCTGTTTTTT; CDR3 protein: CASGNFGGQNTGELFF
clone size: -; D gene: -; V gene: TRBV3-1; J gene: TRBJ2-2; CDR3 DNA: TGTGCCAGCAGCCAAGATCATGGGGGTCGGGGGAGCACCGGGGAGCTGTTTTTT; CDR3 protein: CASSQDHGGRGSTGELFF
clone size: many; D gene: -; V gene: TRBV7-6; J gene: TRBJ1-1; CDR3 DNA: TGTGCCAGCAGCTTAGGTAGCGGACAGACTTCTACTGGAGCTTTCTTT; CDR3 protein: CASSLGSGQTSTGAFF
clone size: many; D gene: -; V gene: TRBV12-3/TRBV12-4; J gene: TRBJ1-3; CDR3 DNA: TGTGCCAGCATCAAAAGGACTTCTGGAAACACCATATATTTT; CDR3 protein: CASIKRTSGNTIYF
clone size: many; D gene: TRBD2; V gene: TRBV12-3/TRBV12-4; J gene: TRBJ2-7; CDR3 DNA: TGTGCCAGCAGCCTGGGGGGCGGGAGGGTTACCGAGCAGTACTTC; CDR3 protein: CASSLGGGRVTEQYF
clone size: many; D gene: -; V gene: TRBV11-1; J gene: TRBJ1-1; CDR3 DNA: TGTGCCAGCAGCACCCGCCGCGCAGGTCCGAACACTGAAGCTTTCTTT; CDR3 protein: CASSTRRAGPNTEAFF
clone size: -; D gene: -; V gene: TRBV27; J gene: TRBJ2-3; CDR3 DNA: TGTGCCAGCAGCCCGACCAGCTGGGGCACAGATACGCAGTATTTT; CDR3 protein: CASSPTSWGTDTQYF
clone size: many; D gene: -; V gene: TRBV12-3/TRBV12-4; J gene: TRBJ1-5; CDR3 DNA: TGTGCCAGCAGTTTACGCACTACCTTGGACAATGCGGGGCCCCAGCATTTT; CDR3 protein: CASSLRTTLDNAGPQHF
clone size: many; D gene: TRBD1; V gene: TRBV7-9; J gene: TRBJ2-6; CDR3 DNA: TGTGCCAGCAGCTCCCCGGTTGGGACAGGCTACTCTGGGGCCAACGTCCTGACTTTC; CDR3 protein: CASSSPVGTGYSGANVLTF
clone size: many; D gene: TRBD1; V gene: TRBV14; J gene: TRBJ2-7; CDR3 DNA: TGTGCCAGCAGCCGCGACAGGGGGCAGAAGCAGTACTTC; CDR3 protein: CASSRDRGQKQYF
clone size: -; D gene: -; V gene: TRBV19; J gene: TRBJ1-1; CDR3 DNA: TGTGCCAGTAGGGGGGAGAACACTGAAGCTTTCTTT; CDR3 protein: CASRGENTEAFF
clone size: -; D gene: TRBD2; V gene: TRBV3-1; J gene: TRBJ2-7; CDR3 DNA: TGTGCCAGCAGCCAAGACTCCCCTGCGGGGGAGATCTACGAGCAGTACTTC; CDR3 protein: CASSQDSPAGEIYEQYF
clone size: many; D gene: TRBD1; V gene: TRBV5-1; J gene: TRBJ1-1; CDR3 DNA: TGCGCCAGTACCGGGACAGGGGGCGGATACACTGAAGCTTTCTTT; CDR3 protein: CASTGTGGGYTEAFF
clone size: many; D gene: TRBD2; V gene: TRBV2; J gene: TRBJ2-7; CDR3 DNA: TGTGCCAGCAAAGATGGACTAGCGGGGGACTACGAGCAGTACTTC; CDR3 protein: CASKDGLAGDYEQYF
clone size: -; D gene: -; V gene: TRBV12-3/TRBV12-4; J gene: TRBJ2-7; CDR3 DNA: TGTGCCAGCAGTGTGGGGGGCCTCGTATGGCCCTACGAGCAGTACTTC; CDR3 protein: CASSVGGLVWPYEQYF
clone size: many; D gene: -; V gene: TRBV12-3/TRBV12-4; J gene: TRBJ2-7; CDR3 DNA: TGTGCCAGCAGTTCCCGGGACACATCGTTTTTC; CDR3 protein: CASSSRDTSFF
clone size: -; D gene: -; V gene: TRBV10-3; J gene: TRBJ1-1; CDR3 DNA: TGTGCCATCAGTAAGGTCATATTCAACACTGAAGCTTACTTT; CDR3 protein: CAISKVIFNTEAYF
clone size: many; D gene: -; V gene: TRBV20-1; J gene: TRBJ2-7; CDR3 DNA: TGCAGCGCCATCGAGGACACTCACGAGCAGTACTTC; CDR3 protein: CSAIEDTHEQYF
clone size: -; D gene: -; V gene: TRBV11-2; J gene: TRBJ1-1; CDR3 DNA: TGTGCCAGCAGCTTAGATCGTTTTACCTTCATGAACACTGAAGCTTTCTTT; CDR3 protein: CASSLDRFTFMNTEAFF